This T cell receptor (beta chain) was sequenced during a study of CD8+CD57+ T cells in acquired aplastic anemia. According to the study, genomic DNA was the template for TCR beta VDJ and CDR3 profiling. TCRdb passed the reads through MiXCR, listing each CDR3 protein once. The sample holds 180,000 or so distinct CDR3 sequences, less than 50% seen once. Germline V gene sequence: CDR1 LNHNV, CDR2 YYDKDF (reference sequence). The CDR3 runs 14 residues. Trimming took 3 bases from V and 6 from J; bases not matched to a gene: 5. For sequencing, patients were chosen who had shown expansion of CD8+CD57+ cells by flow cytometry.

This receptor was taken from a human donor with aplastic anemia. Sequenced material: sorted CD4+, CD8+, or CD8+CD57+ T cells (not recorded which) from PBMCs. The chain carries TRBV15 and TRBJ2-1; 7 bases are shared with TRBD1. The CDR3: CATSRSGTANEQFF. The CDR3 nucleotides read TGTGCCACCAGCAGGTCCGGGACAGCCAATGAGCAGTTCTTC.